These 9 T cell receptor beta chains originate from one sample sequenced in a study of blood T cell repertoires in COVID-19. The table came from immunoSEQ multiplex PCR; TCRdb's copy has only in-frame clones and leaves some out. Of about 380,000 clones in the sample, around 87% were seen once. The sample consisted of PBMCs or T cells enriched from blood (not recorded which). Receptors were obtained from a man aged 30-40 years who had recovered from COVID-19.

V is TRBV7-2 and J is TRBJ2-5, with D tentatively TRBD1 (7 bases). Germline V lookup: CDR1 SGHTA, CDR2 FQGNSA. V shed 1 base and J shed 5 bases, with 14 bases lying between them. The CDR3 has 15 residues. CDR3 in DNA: TGTGCCAGCAGCTTAGTAGGAGGGGGCCGGGAGACCCAGTACTTC. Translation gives CASSLVGGGRETQYF.

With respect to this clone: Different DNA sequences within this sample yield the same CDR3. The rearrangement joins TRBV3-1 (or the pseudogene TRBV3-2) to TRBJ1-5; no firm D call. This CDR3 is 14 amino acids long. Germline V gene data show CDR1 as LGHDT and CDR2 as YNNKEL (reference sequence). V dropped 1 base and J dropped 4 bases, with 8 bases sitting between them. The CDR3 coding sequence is TGTGCCAGCAGCCAAGCGGGTGGTAATCAGCCCCAGCATTTT. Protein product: CASSQAGGNQPQHF.

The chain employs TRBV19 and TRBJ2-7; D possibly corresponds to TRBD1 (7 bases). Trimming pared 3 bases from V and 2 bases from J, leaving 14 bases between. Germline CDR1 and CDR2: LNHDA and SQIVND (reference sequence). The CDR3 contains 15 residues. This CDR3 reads CASSMGGQGAYEQYF. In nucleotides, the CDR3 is TGTGCCAGTAGTATGGGAGGCCAGGGGGCCTACGAGCAGTACTTC. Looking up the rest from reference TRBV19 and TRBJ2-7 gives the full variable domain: DGGITQSPKYLFRKEGQNVTLSCEQNLNHDAMYWYRQDPGQGLRLIYYSQIVNDFQKGDIAEGYSVSREKKESFPLTVTSAQKNPTAFYLCASSMGGQGAYEQYFGPGTRLTVT.

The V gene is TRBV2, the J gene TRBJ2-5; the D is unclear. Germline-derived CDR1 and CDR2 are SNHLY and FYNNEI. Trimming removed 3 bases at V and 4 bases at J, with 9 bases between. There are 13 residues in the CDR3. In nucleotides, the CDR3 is TGTGCCAGCAGTGAGGCTAGAGGAGAGACCCAGTACTTC. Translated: CASSEARGETQYF.

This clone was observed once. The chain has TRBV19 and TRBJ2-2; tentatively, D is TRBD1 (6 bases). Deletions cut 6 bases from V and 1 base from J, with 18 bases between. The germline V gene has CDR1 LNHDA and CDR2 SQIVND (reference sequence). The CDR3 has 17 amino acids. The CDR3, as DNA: TGTGCCAGTAGACCCCCATGGCCAGGGGAGAACACCGGGGAGCTGTTTTTT. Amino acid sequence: CASRPPWPGENTGELFF.

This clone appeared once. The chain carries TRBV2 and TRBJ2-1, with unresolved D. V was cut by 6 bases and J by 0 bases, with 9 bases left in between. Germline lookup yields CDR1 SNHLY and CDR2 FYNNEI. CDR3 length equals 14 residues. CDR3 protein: CASRVAPSYNEQFF. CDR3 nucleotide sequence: TGTGCCAGCAGGGTAGCTCCCTCCTACAATGAGCAGTTCTTC. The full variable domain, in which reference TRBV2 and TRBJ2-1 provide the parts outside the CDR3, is EPEVTQTPSHQVTQMGQEVILRCVPISNHLYFYWYRQILGQKVEFLVSFYNNEISEKSEIFDDQFSVERPDGSNFTLKIRSTKLEDSAMYFCASRVAPSYNEQFFGPGTRLTVL.

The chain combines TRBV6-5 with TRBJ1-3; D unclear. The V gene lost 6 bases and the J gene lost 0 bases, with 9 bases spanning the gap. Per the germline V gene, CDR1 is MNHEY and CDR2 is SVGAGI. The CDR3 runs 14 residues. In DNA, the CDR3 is TGTGCCAGCAGCGAGGGCTACTCTGGAAACACCATATATTTT. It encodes CASSEGYSGNTIYF.

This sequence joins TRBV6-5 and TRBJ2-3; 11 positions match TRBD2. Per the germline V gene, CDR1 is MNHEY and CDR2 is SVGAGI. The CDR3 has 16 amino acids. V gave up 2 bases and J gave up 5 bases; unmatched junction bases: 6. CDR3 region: CASSYGTSGRIDTQYF. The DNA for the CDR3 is TGTGCCAGCAGTTACGGGACTAGCGGTCGGATAGATACGCAGTATTTT.

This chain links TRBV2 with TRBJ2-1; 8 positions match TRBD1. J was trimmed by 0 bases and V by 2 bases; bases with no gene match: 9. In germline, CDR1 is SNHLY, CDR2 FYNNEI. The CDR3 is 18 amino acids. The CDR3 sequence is CASSESEGQVYSYNEQFF. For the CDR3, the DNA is TGTGCCAGCAGTGAAAGCGAGGGACAGGTATACTCCTACAATGAGCAGTTCTTC. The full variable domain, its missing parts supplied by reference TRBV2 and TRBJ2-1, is EPEVTQTPSHQVTQMGQEVILRCVPISNHLYFYWYRQILGQKVEFLVSFYNNEISEKSEIFDDQFSVERPDGSNFTLKIRSTKLEDSAMYFCASSESEGQVYSYNEQFFGPGTRLTVL.